Below, 5 T cell receptor beta chains from the same sample are listed, as sequenced in a study. One entry per CDR3 protein results from TCRdb running MiXCR on the RT-PCR reads. This sample has hundreds of thousands of distinct CDR3 sequences, with 13% to 15% found just once. The material sequenced was memory CD4+ T cells from blood. These receptors originate from a female donor in good health, serving as a healthy control.

This clonotype was seen at least ten times. The V call is TRBV7-3, the J call TRBJ1-1; the D gene is possibly TRBD1 (5 bases). The CDR3 loop spans 13 amino acids. V lost 9 bases and J lost 0, with 11 bases in between. Germline values: CDR1 SGHTA, CDR2 FQGTGA. The DNA for the CDR3 is TGTGCCAGTTCGGGGCGGTTGAACACTGAAGCTTTCTTT. Translating gives CASSGRLNTEAFF.

The gene calls are TRBV7-3 and TRBJ2-1; no reliable D call. CDR3 size: 15 residues. V lost 4 bases and J lost 0, with 10 bases in between. CDR1 SGHTA and CDR2 FQGTGA come from the germline V gene. The CDR3 here is CASSYQSTSYNEQFF. CDR3 DNA sequence: TGTGCCAGCAGCTACCAGAGTACCTCCTACAATGAGCAGTTCTTC.

In its sample, this clonotype was seen many times. V gene TRBV7-3 combines with J gene TRBJ1-1; D may be TRBD1 (6 bases). The ends were cut back, 3 bases at V and 4 bases at J, with 15 bases in the middle. The CDR3 covers 15 residues. Germline V CDR1 and CDR2: SGHTA, FQGTGA. The CDR3 is CASSFLGQGTTEAFF. DNA of the CDR3: TGTGCCAGCAGCTTCCTTGGGCAGGGGACCACTGAAGCTTTCTTT.

This clonotype was observed a few times. The V and J genes are TRBV11-2 and TRBJ2-1, with TRBD2 matching 10 bases. There are 16 residues in the CDR3. Trimming cost V 5 bases and J 2 bases; bases outside gene matches: 6. Germline V lookup: CDR1 SGHAT, CDR2 FQNNGV. Here the CDR3 DNA reads TGTGCCAGCAGCCCCCTAGCGGGAGTCACCTACAATGAGCAGTTCTTC. It is translated as CASSPLAGVTYNEQFF.

This clonotype has only a few counts. The chain joins TRBV24-1 to TRBJ2-1; 7 nucleotides line up with TRBD1. The ends lost 9 bases at V and 8 bases at J; junction bases unmatched: 6. Germline values: CDR1 KGHDR, CDR2 SFDVKD. This CDR3 is 12 amino acids long. CDR3 amino acids: CATGQVKDEQFF. CDR3 nucleotide sequence: TGTGCCACCGGACAGGTGAAGGATGAGCAGTTCTTC.